This T cell receptor (beta chain) came from a study of Graves' ophthalmopathy and Graves' hyperthyroidism. Trimming stripped 2 bases from V and 3 bases from J, with 13 bases between. The CDR3 is made up of 15 amino acids. Germline-derived CDR1 and CDR2 are MNHEY and SVGEGT. Amplifying from RNA transcripts, the study obtained TCR beta CDR3 regions. Investigators did first-round RT-PCR with HTBI primers, then second-round multiplex PCR. MiXCR, applied by TCRdb to the multiplex PCR reads, yields one record per CDR3 protein. The sample comprises about 400,000 distinct CDR3 sequences, 18% of which are singletons, and 1.5% to 2% rests with the top ten. This clonotype came up many times. Its target is unknown. Study-wide points: Using a 13-signature model, the authors split ophthalmopathy from stable hyperthyroidism, with 85% to 90% sensitivity and 81.08% specificity.

The clonotype originates from a woman under 30 with Graves' ophthalmopathy. The J gene is TRBJ1-1, the V gene TRBV6-2 or TRBV6-3, with D unresolved. The sample was peripheral blood. This CDR3 is CASSYVGVRYTEAFF. CDR3 coding DNA: TGTGCCAGCAGTTACGTCGGCGTGCGGTACACTGAAGCTTTCTTT.